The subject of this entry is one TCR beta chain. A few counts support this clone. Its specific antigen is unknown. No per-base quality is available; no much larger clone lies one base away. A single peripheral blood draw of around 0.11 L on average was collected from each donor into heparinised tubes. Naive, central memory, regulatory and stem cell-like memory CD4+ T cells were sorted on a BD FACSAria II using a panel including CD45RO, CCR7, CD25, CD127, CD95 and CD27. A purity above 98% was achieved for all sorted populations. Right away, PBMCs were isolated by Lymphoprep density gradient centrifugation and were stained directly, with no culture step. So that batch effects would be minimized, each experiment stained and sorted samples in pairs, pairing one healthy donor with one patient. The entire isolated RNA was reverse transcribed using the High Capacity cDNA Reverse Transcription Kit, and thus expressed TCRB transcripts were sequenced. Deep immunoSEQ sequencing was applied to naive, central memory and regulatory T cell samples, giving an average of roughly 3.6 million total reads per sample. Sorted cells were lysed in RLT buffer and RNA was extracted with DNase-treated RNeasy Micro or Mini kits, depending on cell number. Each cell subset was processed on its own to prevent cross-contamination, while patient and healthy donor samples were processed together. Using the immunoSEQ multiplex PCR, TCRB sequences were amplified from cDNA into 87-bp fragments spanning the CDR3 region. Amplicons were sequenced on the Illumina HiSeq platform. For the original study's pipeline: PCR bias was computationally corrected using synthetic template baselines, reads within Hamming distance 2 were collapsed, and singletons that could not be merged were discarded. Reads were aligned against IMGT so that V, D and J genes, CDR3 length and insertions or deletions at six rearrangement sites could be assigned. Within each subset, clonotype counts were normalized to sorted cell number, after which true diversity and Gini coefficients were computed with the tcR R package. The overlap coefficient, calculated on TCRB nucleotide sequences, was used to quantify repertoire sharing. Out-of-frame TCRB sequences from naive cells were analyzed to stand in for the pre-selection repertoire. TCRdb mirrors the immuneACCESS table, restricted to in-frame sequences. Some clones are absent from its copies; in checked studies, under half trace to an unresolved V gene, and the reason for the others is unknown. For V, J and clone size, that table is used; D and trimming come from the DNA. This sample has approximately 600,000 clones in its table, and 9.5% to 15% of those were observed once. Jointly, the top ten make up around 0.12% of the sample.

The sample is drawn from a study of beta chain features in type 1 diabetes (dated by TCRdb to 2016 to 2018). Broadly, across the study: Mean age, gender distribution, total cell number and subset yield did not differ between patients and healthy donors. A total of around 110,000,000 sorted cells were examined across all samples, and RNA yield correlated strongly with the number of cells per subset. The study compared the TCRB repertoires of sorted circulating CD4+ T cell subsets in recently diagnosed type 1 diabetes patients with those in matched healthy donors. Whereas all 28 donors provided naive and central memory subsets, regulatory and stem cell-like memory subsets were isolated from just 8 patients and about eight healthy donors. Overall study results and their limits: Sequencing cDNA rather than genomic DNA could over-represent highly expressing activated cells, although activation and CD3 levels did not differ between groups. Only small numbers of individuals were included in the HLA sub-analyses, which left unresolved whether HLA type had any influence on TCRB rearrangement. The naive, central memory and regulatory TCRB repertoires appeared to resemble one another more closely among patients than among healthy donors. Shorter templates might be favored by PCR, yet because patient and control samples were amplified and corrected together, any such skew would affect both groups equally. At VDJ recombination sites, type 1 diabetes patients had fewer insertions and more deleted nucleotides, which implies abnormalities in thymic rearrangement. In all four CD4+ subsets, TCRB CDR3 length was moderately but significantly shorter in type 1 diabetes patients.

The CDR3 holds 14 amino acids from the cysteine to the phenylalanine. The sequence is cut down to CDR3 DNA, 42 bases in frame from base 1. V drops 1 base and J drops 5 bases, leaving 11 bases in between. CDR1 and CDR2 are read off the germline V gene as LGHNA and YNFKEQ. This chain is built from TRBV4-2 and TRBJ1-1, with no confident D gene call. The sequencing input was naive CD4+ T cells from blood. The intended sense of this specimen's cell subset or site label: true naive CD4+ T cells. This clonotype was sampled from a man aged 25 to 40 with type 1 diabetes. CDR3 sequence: CASSQGDRKTEAFF. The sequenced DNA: TGTGCCAGCAGCCAAGGAGACCGGAAGACTGAAGCTTTCTTT.